The 14 T cell receptor beta chains reported below all come from one sample, sequenced in a study of shared clonotypes between healthy human individuals. The protocol was immunoSEQ multiplex PCR, while the TCRdb copy is restricted to in-frame clones and leaves out a portion. The table has some 2.3 million clones, 93% seen once. The sequenced sample was naive CD4+ T cells from PBMCs. Subset here: CD45RA+ positively selected. The source is a man between 18 and 29 years old in good health. Some clones in this sample may be carry-over from other donors' samples.

The chain has TRBV10-1 and TRBJ2-7; tentatively, D is TRBD2 (5 bases). V was clipped by 0 bases and J by 7 bases, with 19 bases between them. The CDR3 is 16 residues long. Germline V gene lookup returns CDR1 WNHNN and CDR2 SYGVQD (reference sequence). In DNA form, the CDR3 reads TGCGCCAGCAGTGAGTCAATTGGACTGACCCCGCGGGAGCAGTACTTC. Its translation: CASSESIGLTPREQYF.

This chain connects TRBV28 to TRBJ2-5; 7 bases are a match to TRBD1. The V gene end was trimmed by 1 base and the J gene end by 2 bases; junction bases not matched to a gene: 1. The CDR3 is 14 amino acids. Germline lookup yields CDR1 MDHEN and CDR2 SYDVKM. The CDR3 region is CASSLLGQQETQYF. The CDR3 nucleotides read TGTGCCAGCAGTTTATTGGGACAGCAAGAGACCCAGTACTTC.

This clone was observed once. The genes are TRBV5-1 and TRBJ2-5; 7 bases fit TRBD1. Germline V gene sequence: CDR1 SGHRS, CDR2 YFSETQ. V was clipped by 2 bases and J by 4 bases; unmatched bases: 5. There are 14 residues in the CDR3. The CDR3 protein is CASSFGQERETQYF. CDR3 DNA sequence: TGCGCCAGCAGCTTCGGACAGGAGAGAGAGACCCAGTACTTC. Full variable domain (remainder filled in from reference TRBV5-1 and TRBJ2-5): KAGVTQTPRYLIKTRGQQVTLSCSPISGHRSVSWYQQTPGQGLQFLFEYFSETQRNKGNFPGRFSGRQFSNSRSEMNVSTLELGDSALYLCASSFGQERETQYFGPGTRLLVL.

CDR3 sequence (DNA): TGCGCCAGCAGCCAGGGACACCCCCCATCGCGCTGGGAGCAGTACTTC. Protein: CASSQGHPPSRWEQYF. The chain uses TRBV5-1 and TRBJ2-7, with a weak D call TRBD1 (6 bases). Germline V CDR1 and CDR2: SGHRS, YFSETQ. Between the trimmed V and J ends, which lost 4 bases and 7 bases, there was a span of 24 bases. This CDR3 is 16 amino acids long.

This sequence joins TRBV28 and TRBJ1-5; no definite D call. The CDR3 loop spans 14 amino acids. The V and J ends lost 7 bases and 1 base respectively, with 11 bases between them. From germline, CDR1 is MDHEN and CDR2 SYDVKM. In DNA form, the CDR3 reads TGTGCCAGCATGGGAGGCCCAAGCAATCAGCCCCAGCATTTT. Amino acid sequence: CASMGGPSNQPQHF.

V is TRBV2 and J is TRBJ2-1; D may be TRBD2 (5 bases). The CDR3 extends over 18 amino acids. Germline V gene lookup returns CDR1 SNHLY and CDR2 FYNNEI. Trimming shortened V by 6 bases and J by 0 bases, and 21 bases separated the two germline ends. CDR3 DNA sequence: TGTGCCAGCAGAGCCCTCGGACTTAACTTTAGCTCCTACAATGAGCAGTTCTTC. Its protein product is CASRALGLNFSSYNEQFF.

The chain uses TRBV29-1 and TRBJ1-2, with TRBD1 as a possible D gene (5 bases). Germline CDR1 and CDR2: SQVTM and ANQGSEA. Trimming pared 0 bases from V and 4 bases from J, leaving 18 bases between. This CDR3 has 16 residues. CDR3 protein: CSVEDTLGRESYGYTF. The CDR3 DNA reads TGCAGCGTTGAAGATACCCTGGGCAGGGAGAGCTATGGCTACACCTTC.

V gene TRBV4-3 combines with J gene TRBJ2-3; 8 bases are a match to TRBD1. Trimming at V came to 2 bases and at J to 1 base, leaving 2 bases not matched to a gene. Germline V gene sequence: CDR1 LGHNA, CDR2 YSLEER. This CDR3 is built from 15 residues. Here the CDR3 DNA reads TGCGCCAGCAGCCAAATGACAGGGGGCACAGATACGCAGTATTTT. Its translation is CASSQMTGGTDTQYF.

The chain combines TRBV5-6 with TRBJ2-7; 9 nucleotides line up with TRBD1. The germline V gene has CDR1 SGHDT and CDR2 YYEEEE. J was trimmed by 3 bases and V by 5 bases; bases with no gene match: 6. The CDR3 spans 14 residues. In DNA form, the CDR3 reads TGTGCCAGCAGACCAACAGGGGGCGGCTACGAGCAGTACTTC. Protein product: CASRPTGGGYEQYF.

The chain is built from TRBV7-2 and TRBJ2-1; weak D call: TRBD1 (5 bases). V was clipped by 5 bases and J by 4 bases, with 12 bases between them. Germline V gene lookup returns CDR1 SGHTA and CDR2 FQGNSA. CDR3 size: 14 residues. CDR3 bases: TGTGCCAGCAGCGCACAGACAGCTTACAATGAGCAGTTCTTC. Translated, it gives CASSAQTAYNEQFF.

The chain is built from TRBV27 and TRBJ2-1; D gene ambiguous. The CDR3 runs 15 residues. Germline CDR1 reads MNHEY; CDR2 reads SMNVEV (reference sequence). The V and J ends lost 6 bases and 4 bases respectively, with 16 bases between them. The DNA for the CDR3 is TGTGCCAGCAGCCGATACGGTGGTCGATACAATGAGCAGTTCTTC. This encodes CASSRYGGRYNEQFF.

The chain couples TRBV27 to TRBJ2-1; 12 bases agree with TRBD2. V lost 5 bases, J lost 0 bases, and 14 bases stayed unmatched. The CDR3 contains 20 residues. Germline loops: CDR1 MNHEY, CDR2 SMNVEV (reference sequence). The CDR3 nucleotides read TGTGCCAGCAGTGCTCGGACTAGCGGGAATTGGTGGAGCTCCTACAATGAGCAGTTCTTC. Translating gives CASSARTSGNWWSSYNEQFF.

V usage is TRBV6-1 and J usage is TRBJ2-7, with TRBD2 as a possible D gene (6 bases). Germline values: CDR1 MNHNS, CDR2 SASEGT. V was shortened by 5 bases and J by 2 bases, with 16 bases between the two germline ends. The CDR3 loop spans 15 amino acids. CDR3 sequence reads: CASSRDGTLTYEQYF. CDR3 sequence (DNA): TGTGCCAGCAGTCGAGACGGGACTCTAACCTACGAGCAGTACTTC.

The rearrangement links TRBV29-1 to TRBJ2-7, with D unclear. Germline-derived CDR1 and CDR2 are SQVTM and ANQGSEA. Trimming cost V 3 bases and J 4 bases, with 7 bases left between them. This CDR3 is built from 11 residues. The CDR3 loop reads CSVDNGYEQYF. In DNA, the CDR3 is TGCAGCGTTGACAACGGATACGAGCAGTACTTC.